A single sample gave rise to the 2 T cell receptor beta chains below, sequenced in a study of response to subunit inactivated influenza vaccine (dated by TCRdb to between 2018 and 2020). Library creation used RT-PCR. The run used an Illumina HiSeq 2500. TCRdb reworked the public reads: Q25 trimming with fastp, MiXCR clone assembly, productive beta chains retained. Rows with a matching CDR3 protein are joined into one entry that keeps the most common DNA and genes. This sample lists 650,000 to 800,000 distinct CDR3 sequences; around 13% were detected once. Jointly, the top ten make up around 6.5% of the sample. Material: PBMCs from blood, obtained roughly 15 days before vaccination. The receptors were gathered from a man aged 50-59 years who received an inactivated influenza vaccine. Donor details come from another sample of the same person, matched by shared clones.

This clonotype turned up a few times. The chain uses TRBV6-2 or TRBV6-3 and TRBJ2-1; 9 bases are shared with TRBD2. CDR3 length: 15 residues. After removal of 0 bases from V and 9 bases from J, the junction contained 6 bases not matched to a gene. The germline V gene encodes CDR1 MNHEY and CDR2 SVGEGT. The CDR3 sequence is CASSYSRGGASEQFF. CDR3 sequence (DNA): TGTGCCAGCAGTTACTCCCGCGGGGGGGCGAGTGAGCAGTTCTTC.

The chain links TRBV7-2 to TRBJ2-2, with no clear D. V was clipped by 3 bases and J by 0 bases, with 11 bases between them. CDR3 size: 16 residues. Germline CDR1 SGHTA, CDR2 FQGNSA. The CDR3 sequence is CASSFGLTPNTGELFF. The CDR3 DNA follows: TGTGCCAGCAGCTTCGGGCTTACACCGAACACCGGGGAGCTGTTTTTT.